This T cell receptor (beta chain) was found in a study of T-cell memory formation after mild COVID-19. With constant-segment primers, 5'RACE yielded cDNA libraries of TCR alpha and TCR beta that carried sample barcodes and UMIs. TCRdb analysed the 5' RACE reads with MiXCR anew, one entry per CDR3 protein. The sample includes 350,000 or so distinct CDR3 sequences, around a fifth of them seen just once. This CDR3 is 17 amino acids long. The trim removed 2 bases at V and 6 bases at J, leaving 9 bases unmatched. Study-wide results and caveats: Chiefly within CM and EM were the contracting CD4+ clones; CD8+ ones were within EMRA. A balance of CD4 and CD8 characterized clones contracting day 15 to 85, whereas later expanders leaned CD4+. Memory cells collected pre-infection included some clones that later responded, suggesting cross-reactive memory joined.

On this clonotype itself: The antigen remains undetermined.

The source material was PBMCs or a T cell subset sorted from them (not recorded which). This sequence joins TRBV12-3 or TRBV12-4 and TRBJ2-1; 11 bases are shared with TRBD2. The receptor was derived from an adult woman who had mild COVID-19 (a few samples of this study predate the infection). Cell type and time point are not known. CDR3 amino acids: CASSLRVAGGPGNEQFF. The CDR3 DNA reads as TGTGCCAGCAGTTTAAGGGTAGCGGGAGGGCCGGGCAATGAGCAGTTCTTC.